Presented here are 26 T cell receptor beta chains from one specimen sequenced in a study of blood T cell repertoires in COVID-19. TCRdb keeps only in-frame clones here, not all; method: immunoSEQ multiplex PCR. The sample yields hundreds of thousands of clones, around 88% seen once. The sequencing input was peripheral blood. The receptor source for this set is a woman in her forties or fifties with COVID-19, enrolled during active disease.

The V and J genes are TRBV5-1 and TRBJ2-5, with TRBD1 matching over 9 bases. J gave up 3 bases and V 4 bases, and 4 bases lay outside the gene matches. This CDR3 region has 14 residues. From germline, CDR1 is SGHRS and CDR2 YFSETQ. The CDR3 reads CASSIWTGEETQYF. CDR3 DNA: TGCGCCAGCAGCATCTGGACAGGGGAAGAGACCCAGTACTTC.

The chain recombines TRBV9 with TRBJ2-2; 7 bases match TRBD2. The germline gives CDR1 SGDLS, CDR2 YYNGEE. V gave up 7 bases and J gave up 1 base; unmatched junction bases: 7. The CDR3 loop spans 15 amino acids. The CDR3 protein is CASGSVAGNTGELFF. As DNA, the CDR3 is TGTGCCAGCGGGTCCGTAGCGGGGAACACCGGGGAGCTGTTTTTT.

The rearrangement uses TRBV19 and TRBJ1-1; D is unclear. Per the germline V gene, CDR1 is LNHDA and CDR2 is SQIVND (reference sequence). V lost 11 bases, J lost 1 base, and 11 bases lay in between. This CDR3 has 12 residues. The CDR3 bases are TGTGCCTCGAGGCAGCCGAACACTGAAGCTTTCTTT. It yields the protein CASRQPNTEAFF.

Only one count was recorded for this clone. The same CDR3 also results from other DNA sequences found in this sample. This chain joins TRBV29-1 and TRBJ1-4, with TRBD1 identical over 11 bases. The CDR3 is 12 residues long. Germline CDR1 and CDR2: SQVTM and ANQGSEA. After removal of 6 bases from V and 8 bases from J, the junction contained 2 bases not matched to a gene. The CDR3 reads CSVGTGGEKLFF. DNA for the CDR3: TGCAGCGTCGGGACAGGGGGAGAAAAACTGTTTTTT. The full variable domain, in which reference TRBV29-1 and TRBJ1-4 provide the parts outside the CDR3, is SAVISQKPSRDICQRGTSLTIQCQVDSQVTMMFWYRQQPGQSLTLIATANQGSEATYESGFVIDKFPISRPNLTFSTLTVSNMSPEDSSIYLCSVGTGGEKLFFGSGTQLSVL.

As regards this clone: The sample carries other DNA sequences with the same CDR3. CDR3 bases: TGTGCCAGCAGCCCCAATAGCAATCAGCCCCAGCATTTT. Translation gives CASSPNSNQPQHF. The chain employs TRBV2 and TRBJ1-5; the D is unclear. Germline values: CDR1 SNHLY, CDR2 FYNNEI. The length of the CDR3 is 13 residues. V lost 6 bases to trimming and J lost 0 bases, with 6 bases between them.

The chain combines TRBV3-1 (or the pseudogene TRBV3-2) with TRBJ1-5; tentatively, D is TRBD1 (5 bases). Trimming took 1 base from V and 9 from J, leaving 13 bases between them. CDR3 size: 14 residues. Per the germline V gene, CDR1 is LGHDT and CDR2 is YNNKEL (reference sequence). The CDR3 sequence: CASSQGTYGMPQHF. CDR3 in DNA: TGTGCCAGCAGCCAAGGGACATATGGGATGCCCCAGCATTTT.

The J gene is TRBJ1-3, the V gene TRBV5-5; 7 nucleotides line up with TRBD1. The J segment lost 7 bases and the V segment lost 3 bases, leaving 13 bases of the junction unmatched. Germline CDR1 is SGHKS and CDR2 is YYEKEE (reference sequence). The CDR3 spans 16 residues. The CDR3 loop is CASSSLPRVGGNTIYF. The CDR3 DNA sequence: TGTGCCAGCAGCTCCCTGCCAAGGGTAGGGGGCAACACCATATATTTT.

The J gene is TRBJ1-2, the V gene TRBV6-1, with D uncertain. The CDR3 length is 14 residues. The germline V and J ends were trimmed by 3 bases and 8 bases, with 16 bases remaining between them. Germline CDR1 and CDR2: MNHNS and SASEGT. The CDR3 DNA reads as TGTGCCAGCAGTGACCCCGGGATTCTTCACGGCTACACCTTC. Translating it yields CASSDPGILHGYTF.

The V gene is TRBV6-4, the J gene TRBJ1-6; maybe TRBD1 (5 bases). V lost 6 bases and J 0 bases, leaving 9 bases between the germline ends. This CDR3 has 15 residues. Germline V gene data show CDR1 as MRHNA and CDR2 as SNTAGT. The CDR3 bases are TGTGCCAGCAGACAGACAGACTCCTATAATTCACCCCTCCACTTT. Translated: CASRQTDSYNSPLHF.

This sequence joins TRBV28 and TRBJ2-1, with TRBD2 matching over 8 bases. The CDR3 totals 13 residues. CDR1 is MDHEN and CDR2 is SYDVKM in the germline V gene. The J segment lost 7 bases and the V segment lost 8 bases, leaving 7 bases of the junction unmatched. DNA for the CDR3: TGTGCCAGCTCCAGGGGCGGGGGGAATGAGCAGTTCTTC. Translated: CASSRGGGNEQFF. Looking up the rest from reference TRBV28 and TRBJ2-1 gives the full variable domain: DVKVTQSSRYLVKRTGEKVFLECVQDMDHENMFWYRQDPGLGLRLIYFSYDVKMKEKGDIPEGYSVSREKKERFSLILESASTNQTSMYLCASSRGGGNEQFFGPGTRLTVL.

The V and J genes are TRBV5-1 and TRBJ1-1; 9 nucleotides align to TRBD1. The V gene's germline CDR1 is SGHRS and CDR2 YFSETQ. J was trimmed by 5 bases and V by 3 bases; bases with no gene match: 8. There are 15 residues in the CDR3. The CDR3 sequence is CASSYGDRDETEAFF. Here the CDR3 DNA reads TGCGCCAGCAGCTACGGGGACAGGGATGAGACTGAAGCTTTCTTT.

Written as DNA, the CDR3 is TGTGCCATCAGTCTGAAGGGGGCAGAGTTTGAAGCTTTCTTT. Its translation: CAISLKGAEFEAFF. V gene TRBV10-3 combines with J gene TRBJ1-1; the match to TRBD1 covers 7 bases. The J segment lost 7 bases and the V segment lost 5 bases, leaving 10 bases of the junction unmatched. The CDR3 has 14 amino acids. Per germline, CDR1 ENHRY and CDR2 SYGVKD.

This rearrangement joins TRBV6-5 to TRBJ2-3; 12 nucleotides align to TRBD2. Germline CDR1 and CDR2: MNHEY and SVGAGI. Trimming at V came to 6 bases and at J to 2 bases, leaving 3 bases not matched to a gene. This CDR3 contains 15 residues. This CDR3 is CASRRTSGITDTQYF. The CDR3 nucleotides read TGTGCCAGCAGAAGGACTAGCGGGATCACAGATACGCAGTATTTT.

The V and J genes are TRBV21-1 and TRBJ2-7; the table assigns TRBD1, which was not confirmed against the DNA. TRBV21-1 is noted as a pseudogene. The CDR3 length is 15 residues. CDR3 nucleotide sequence: TGTGCCAGCAGCCAGGACAGGGTGGACCCTCGCGAGCAGTACTTC. It specifies CASSQDRVDPREQYF.

The chain recombines TRBV12-3 or TRBV12-4 with TRBJ1-2; D unresolved. This CDR3 has 12 amino acids. The V gene lost 3 bases and the J gene lost 5 bases, with 7 bases spanning the gap. For the CDR3, the DNA is TGTGCCAGCAGTTTTACGGAGTATGGCTACACCTTC. It encodes CASSFTEYGYTF.

Regarding this clone: Other DNA sequences in the sample encode the same CDR3. The genes are TRBV2 and TRBJ1-1, with 9 bases fitting TRBD1. In germline, CDR1 is SNHLY, CDR2 FYNNEI. The CDR3 spans 14 residues. V lost 8 bases and J lost 1; bases outside the gene matches: 5. Here the CDR3 DNA reads TGTGCCAGCGTATTACAGGGGGCGAACACTGAAGCTTTCTTT. Protein: CASVLQGANTEAFF. The variable domain in full, completed from reference TRBV2 and TRBJ1-1, reads EPEVTQTPSHQVTQMGQEVILRCVPISNHLYFYWYRQILGQKVEFLVSFYNNEISEKSEIFDDQFSVERPDGSNFTLKIRSTKLEDSAMYFCASVLQGANTEAFFGQGTRLTVV.

This rearrangement joins TRBV19 to TRBJ1-5; D remains unclear. This CDR3 region has 17 residues. V lost 3 bases and J lost 4, with 19 bases in between. CDR1 and CDR2 from the germline V gene are LNHDA and SQIVND (reference sequence). The CDR3 region has the DNA TGTGCCAGTAGTATGTTTCGGGGTCAAGGAAGGAATCAGCCCCAGCATTTT. Encoded protein: CASSMFRGQGRNQPQHF.

V is TRBV12-5 and J is TRBJ2-6; D not certain. Trimming removed 2 bases from V and 10 bases from J, with 9 bases in between. This CDR3 region has 13 residues. The germline V gene encodes CDR1 LGHNT and CDR2 FRNRAP. CDR3 sequence (DNA): TGTGCTAGTGGTTTGAGACAAAAAAACGTCCTGACTTTC. It translates to CASGLRQKNVLTF.

The J gene is TRBJ2-7, the V gene TRBV6-5, with 7 bases identical to TRBD1. Germline CDR1 MNHEY, CDR2 SVGAGI. The CDR3 consists of 14 residues. The J segment lost 2 bases and the V segment lost 5 bases, leaving 6 bases of the junction unmatched. The CDR3 DNA reads as TGTGCCAGCAGTAGTGACAGGGAGCCCTACGAGCAGTACTTC. Translation: CASSSDREPYEQYF.

The chain joins TRBV27 to TRBJ2-3, with 10 bases matching TRBD1. In germline, CDR1 is MNHEY, CDR2 SMNVEV (reference sequence). CDR3 length: 16 amino acids. J gave up 4 bases and V 8 bases, and 12 bases lay outside the gene matches. The CDR3 sequence is CASLFSSGTGADTQYF. The CDR3 DNA follows: TGTGCCAGCTTATTTTCCTCCGGGACAGGGGCAGATACGCAGTATTTT.

The chain employs TRBV19 and TRBJ1-1; 8 bases are a match to TRBD1. The CDR3 is made up of 14 amino acids. Germline-derived CDR1 and CDR2 are LNHDA and SQIVND (reference sequence). Unmatched junction bases numbered 7, after V lost 6 bases and J lost 4 bases. CDR3 nucleotides: TGTGCCAGTAGCGTCAGGACAGGGCTCACTGAAGCTTTCTTT. Translation gives CASSVRTGLTEAFF.

The CDR3 sequence is CASSKFKYPGGIAKNIQYF. Written as DNA, the CDR3 is TGTGCCAGCAGCAAATTTAAGTACCCAGGGGGAATCGCCAAAAACATTCAGTACTTC. The V gene is TRBV21-1, the J gene TRBJ2-4; TRBD1 is taken as the D call from the table, unchecked against the DNA. TRBV21-1 is given as a pseudogene. CDR3 length: 19 amino acids.

The chain recombines TRBV28 with TRBJ2-2; TRBD1 is a possible D gene (5 bases). V lost 3 bases, J lost 1 base, and 9 bases lay in between. Germline CDR1 MDHEN, CDR2 SYDVKM. The length of the CDR3 is 15 residues. Here the CDR3 reads CASSFPDRNTGELFF. CDR3 sequence (DNA): TGTGCCAGCAGTTTTCCCGACAGGAACACCGGGGAGCTGTTTTTT.

This clone was picked up one time. V usage is TRBV5-6 and J usage is TRBJ2-3; maybe TRBD2 (6 bases). Germline V lookup: CDR1 SGHDT, CDR2 YYEEEE. V was cut by 4 bases and J by 4 bases, with 13 bases left in between. The CDR3 sequence is 14 residues long. The chain's CDR3 is CASSHRGGADTQYF. The CDR3 DNA reads TGTGCCAGCAGCCACCGGGGAGGCGCAGATACGCAGTATTTT.

In this sample, this clone turned up once. The V call is TRBV20-1, the J call TRBJ2-1; D may be TRBD1 (6 bases). The CDR3 is 11 amino acids. CDR1 and CDR2 from the germline V gene are DFQATT and SNEGSKA (reference sequence). V was shortened by 6 bases and J by 8 bases, with 11 bases between the two germline ends. The CDR3 region has the DNA TGCAGTGCCCGGACAGTCTATGAGCAGTTCTTC. Amino acid sequence: CSARTVYEQFF.

The rearrangement links TRBV9 to TRBJ1-1, with TRBD1 matching 8 bases. This CDR3 is built from 13 residues. Losses at the gene ends were 3 bases for V and 3 bases for J; bases not matched to a gene: 1. Germline-derived CDR1 and CDR2 are SGDLS and YYNGEE. The CDR3 sequence is CASSGQGHTEAFF. The CDR3 nucleotides are TGTGCCAGCAGCGGACAGGGGCACACTGAAGCTTTCTTT.